This T cell receptor (beta chain) is from a study of cytomegalovirus exposure and HLA in healthy donors. Comment on this clone: The antigen is undetermined.

V lost 3 bases and J 0 bases, leaving 8 bases between the germline ends. The CDR3 is made up of 14 amino acids. Germline V lookup: CDR1 LGHNA, CDR2 YNFKEQ. The study, taken as a whole, reports: A reported reduction in N-insertions relative to the approximately 670-donor mean was seen in an Asian-associated ancestry cluster in a later analysis. Later work found that TCR association rates differed between HLA loci; DRB1 had the most and HLA-C the fewest.

The PCR used 60 Vbeta and 13 Jbeta primers. The repertoire was sequenced with immunoSEQ multiplex PCR; TCRdb's copy has only in-frame clones and lacks some. The table has approximately 190,000 clones, approximately 78% seen once. The rearrangement links TRBV4-2 to TRBJ1-1; TRBD1 might be the D (6 bases). Sequences were obtained from PBMCs. The TCR sequence derives from a woman in her late teens or twenties in good health and CMV-seronegative. CDR3 protein: CASSQTGMNTEAFF. The CDR3 coding sequence is TGTGCCAGCAGCCAGACAGGCATGAACACTGAAGCTTTCTTT.